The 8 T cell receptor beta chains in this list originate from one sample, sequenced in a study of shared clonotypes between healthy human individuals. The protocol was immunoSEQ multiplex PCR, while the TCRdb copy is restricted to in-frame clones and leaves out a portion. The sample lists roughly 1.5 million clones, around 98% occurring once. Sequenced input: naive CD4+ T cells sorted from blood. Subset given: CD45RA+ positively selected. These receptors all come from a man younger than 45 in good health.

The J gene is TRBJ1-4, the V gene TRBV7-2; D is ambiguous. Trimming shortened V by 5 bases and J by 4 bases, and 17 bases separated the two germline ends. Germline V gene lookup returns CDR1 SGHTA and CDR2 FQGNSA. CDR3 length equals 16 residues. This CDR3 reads CASSVQVPGINEKLFF. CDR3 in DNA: TGTGCCAGCAGCGTACAAGTGCCGGGAATTAATGAAAAACTGTTTTTT.

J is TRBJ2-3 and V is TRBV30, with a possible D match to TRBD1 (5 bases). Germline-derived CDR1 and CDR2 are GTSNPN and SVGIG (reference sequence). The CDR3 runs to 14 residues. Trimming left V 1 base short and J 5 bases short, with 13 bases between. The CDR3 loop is CAWSDTGLGDTQYF. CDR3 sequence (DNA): TGTGCCTGGAGTGACACAGGATTAGGAGATACGCAGTATTTT.

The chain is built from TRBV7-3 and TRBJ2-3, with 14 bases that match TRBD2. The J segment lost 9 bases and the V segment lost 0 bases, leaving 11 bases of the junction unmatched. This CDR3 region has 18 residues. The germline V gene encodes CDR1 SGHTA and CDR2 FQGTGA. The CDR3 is CASSLTGTSGSLPTTQYF. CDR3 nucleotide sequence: TGTGCCAGCAGCTTAACTGGGACTAGCGGGAGTTTGCCCACCACGCAGTATTTT.

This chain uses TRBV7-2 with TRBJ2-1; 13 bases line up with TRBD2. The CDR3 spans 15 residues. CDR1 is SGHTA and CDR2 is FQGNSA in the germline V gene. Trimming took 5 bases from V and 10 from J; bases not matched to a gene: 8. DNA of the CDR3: TGTGCCAGCAGCATCGGACTAGCGGGAGACGGAGAGCAGTTCTTC. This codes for CASSIGLAGDGEQFF.

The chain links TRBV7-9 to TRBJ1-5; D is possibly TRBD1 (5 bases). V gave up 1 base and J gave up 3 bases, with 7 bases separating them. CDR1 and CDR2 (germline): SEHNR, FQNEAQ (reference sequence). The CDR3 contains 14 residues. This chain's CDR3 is CASSLGDPNQPQHF. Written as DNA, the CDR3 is TGTGCCAGCAGCTTAGGGGACCCCAATCAGCCCCAGCATTTT.

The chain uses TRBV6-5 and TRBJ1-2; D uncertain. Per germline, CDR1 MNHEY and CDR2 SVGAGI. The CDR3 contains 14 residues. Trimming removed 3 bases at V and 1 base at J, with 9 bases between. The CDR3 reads CASSYTPYNYGYTF. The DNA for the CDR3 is TGTGCCAGCAGTTATACTCCCTATAACTATGGCTACACCTTC.

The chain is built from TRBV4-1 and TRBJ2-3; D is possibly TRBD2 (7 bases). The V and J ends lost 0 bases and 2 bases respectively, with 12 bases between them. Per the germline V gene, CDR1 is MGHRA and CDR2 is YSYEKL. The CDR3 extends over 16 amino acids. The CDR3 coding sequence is TGCGCCAGCAGCCAAGATCGAGGGGGGGCCACAGATACGCAGTATTTT. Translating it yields CASSQDRGGATDTQYF.

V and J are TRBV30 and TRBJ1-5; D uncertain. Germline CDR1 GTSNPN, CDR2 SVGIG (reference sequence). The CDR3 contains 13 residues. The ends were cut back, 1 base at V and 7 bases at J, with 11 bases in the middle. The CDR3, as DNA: TGTGCCTGGAGTGGTCACCCTCGGCAGCCCCAGCATTTT. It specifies CAWSGHPRQPQHF.